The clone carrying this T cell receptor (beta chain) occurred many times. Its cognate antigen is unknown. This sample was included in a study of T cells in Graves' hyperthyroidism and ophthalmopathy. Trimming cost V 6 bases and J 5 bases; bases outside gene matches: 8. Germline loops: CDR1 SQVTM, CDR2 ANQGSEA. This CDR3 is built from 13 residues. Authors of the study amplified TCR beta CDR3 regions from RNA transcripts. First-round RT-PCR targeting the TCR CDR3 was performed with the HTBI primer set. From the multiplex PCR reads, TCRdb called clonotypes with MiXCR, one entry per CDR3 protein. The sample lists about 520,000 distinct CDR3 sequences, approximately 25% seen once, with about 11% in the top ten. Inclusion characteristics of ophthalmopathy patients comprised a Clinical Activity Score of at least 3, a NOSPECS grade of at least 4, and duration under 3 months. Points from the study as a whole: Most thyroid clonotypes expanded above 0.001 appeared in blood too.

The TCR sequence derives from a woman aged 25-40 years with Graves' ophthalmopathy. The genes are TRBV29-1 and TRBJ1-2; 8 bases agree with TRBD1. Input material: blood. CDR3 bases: TGCAGCGTCGACCCACAGGGGGTATATGGCTACACCTTC. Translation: CSVDPQGVYGYTF.